What follows are 4 T cell receptor beta chains derived from one specimen sequenced in a study of shared clonotypes between healthy human individuals. This table comes from immunoSEQ multiplex PCR, and its TCRdb copy is limited to in-frame clones, with some not included. The sample holds just over 2,000,000 clones, around 96% seen once. Terminally differentiated effector memory CD45RA+ cells were excluded by CCR7 positive selection of CD45RO-negative cells. The specimen was naive CD8+ T cells sorted from blood. The source of these receptors is a young man in good health.

The chain uses TRBV7-9 and TRBJ2-3, with unresolved D. Germline V gene sequence: CDR1 SEHNR, CDR2 FQNEAQ (reference sequence). The CDR3 has 17 amino acids. The germline V and J ends were trimmed by 5 bases and 5 bases, with 23 bases remaining between them. For the CDR3, the DNA is TGTGCCAGCAGCCCACCGATAGGCTCACAAATGGGAGATACGCAGTATTTT. Translating it yields CASSPPIGSQMGDTQYF. Complete variable domain (other parts from reference TRBV7-9 and TRBJ2-3): DTGVSQNPRHKITKRGQNVTFRCDPISEHNRLYWYRQTLGQGPEFLTYFQNEAQLEKSRLLSDRFSAERPKGSFSTLEIQRTEQGDSAMYLCASSPPIGSQMGDTQYFGPGTRLTVL.

V and J are TRBV2 and TRBJ2-3, with a weak D call TRBD1 (6 bases). CDR1 is SNHLY, CDR2 FYNNEI, per germline. Deletions cut 6 bases from V and 2 bases from J, with 21 bases between. The CDR3 has 17 residues. The CDR3 DNA reads TGTGCCAGCAGCGCAGGGACATCAGCCACCAACACAGATACGCAGTATTTT. This gives the protein CASSAGTSATNTDTQYF. Variable domain in full (rest from reference TRBV2 and TRBJ2-3): EPEVTQTPSHQVTQMGQEVILRCVPISNHLYFYWYRQILGQKVEFLVSFYNNEISEKSEIFDDQFSVERPDGSNFTLKIRSTKLEDSAMYFCASSAGTSATNTDTQYFGPGTRLTVL.

This chain uses TRBV7-8 with TRBJ2-1; no clear D gene. Per the germline V gene, CDR1 is SGHVS and CDR2 is FQNEAQ. Trimming stripped 2 bases from V and 4 bases from J, with 12 bases between. The CDR3 consists of 15 residues. CDR3 sequence (DNA): TGTGCCAGCAGCTTAAGGGAATCCGGTTACAATGAGCAGTTCTTC. Translated: CASSLRESGYNEQFF.

J is TRBJ2-5 and V is TRBV4-1, with D tentatively TRBD1 (6 bases). This CDR3 is 16 amino acids long. Trimming pared 0 bases from V and 4 bases from J, leaving 15 bases between. Germline V gene lookup returns CDR1 MGHRA and CDR2 YSYEKL. The CDR3 spells CASSQEEGTPLETQYF. CDR3 nucleotide sequence: TGCGCCAGCAGCCAAGAGGAAGGGACACCTTTAGAGACCCAGTACTTC.